The next 8 T cell receptor beta chains were all read from a single sample in a study of siplizumab effects on memory and regulatory T cells. Clones were read by immunoSEQ multiplex PCR, and TCRdb kept only the in-frame ones, dropping some. The top ten hold 1% to 1.3% of the sample, which has 100,000 or so clones, approximately 90% seen once. The sample comprised CD4+ T cells sorted from blood. These TCRs come from a human donor in good health.

The chain uses TRBV7-9 and TRBJ2-7; D is possibly TRBD2 (5 bases). The CDR3 runs to 14 residues. The ends were cut back, 2 bases at V and 5 bases at J, with 13 bases in the middle. Germline V lookup: CDR1 SEHNR, CDR2 FQNEAQ (reference sequence). The CDR3 DNA sequence: TGTGCCAGCAGCTTATCTAAGGAGGCCGACGAGCAGTACTTC. This sequence encodes CASSLSKEADEQYF.

This chain connects TRBV18 to TRBJ1-3; D remains ambiguous. Per germline, CDR1 KGHSH and CDR2 LQKENI. V lost 5 bases and J lost 0, with 5 bases in between. CDR3 length equals 13 residues. Here the CDR3 reads CASSRSSGNTIYF. The CDR3 bases are TGTGCCAGCTCAAGGAGCTCTGGAAACACCATATATTTT.

V gene TRBV5-1 combines with J gene TRBJ2-7; possibly TRBD1 for D (5 bases). V was pared by 0 bases and J by 6 bases, with 13 bases between. The CDR3 is made up of 14 amino acids. Looked up from germline, CDR1 is SGHRS and CDR2 is YFSETQ. CDR3 nucleotide sequence: TGCGCCAGCAGCTTGGCCCCCAGGGCGAGCGAGCAGTACTTC. This encodes CASSLAPRASEQYF.

The V call is TRBV7-9, the J call TRBJ2-2; 10 positions match TRBD2. This CDR3 spans 16 amino acids. CDR1 and CDR2 from the germline V gene are SEHNR and FQNEAQ (reference sequence). V was clipped by 2 bases and J by 7 bases; unmatched bases: 7. In DNA, the CDR3 is TGTGCCAGCAGCTTACTAGCGGGAGTACAGGTCGGGGAGCTGTTTTTT. This codes for CASSLLAGVQVGELFF.

CDR3 bases: TGTGCCAGCAGCTTGGGTCCTTATAGCGGGGCTGGGAAGACCCAGTACTTC. This translates into CASSLGPYSGAGKTQYF. The chain uses TRBV5-4 and TRBJ2-5; 8 bases map to TRBD2. Germline CDR1 and CDR2: SGHNT and YYREEE (reference sequence). Trimming removed 0 bases from V and 6 bases from J; junction bases left unmatched: 13. CDR3 length: 17 amino acids.

This CDR3 is CASSVGPTGARTDTQYF. CDR3 coding DNA: TGTGCCAGCAGCGTAGGCCCAACAGGGGCCCGCACAGATACGCAGTATTTT. The V gene is TRBV9, the J gene TRBJ2-3; 7 bases line up with TRBD1. Germline lookup yields CDR1 SGDLS and CDR2 YYNGEE. This CDR3 is 17 amino acids long. J gave up 1 base and V 0 bases, and 8 bases lay outside the gene matches.

The genes are TRBV11-2 and TRBJ2-7, with 7 bases lining up with TRBD2. Germline CDR1 and CDR2: SGHAT and FQNNGV. The CDR3 extends over 15 amino acids. The V gene end was trimmed by 0 bases and the J gene end by 2 bases; junction bases not matched to a gene: 4. The CDR3 spells CASSLDTGGTYEQYF. In DNA form, the CDR3 reads TGTGCCAGCAGCTTAGATACCGGGGGGACCTACGAGCAGTACTTC.

The chain employs TRBV6-5 and TRBJ1-5; D uncertain. Germline assignment: CDR1 MNHEY and CDR2 SVGAGI. This CDR3 region has 13 residues. Trimming took 0 bases from V and 7 from J, leaving 7 bases between them. Here the CDR3 DNA reads TGTGCCAGCAGTTACTCAGGGTTGCAGCCCCAGCATTTT. Protein: CASSYSGLQPQHF.